The T cell receptor (beta chain) described here comes from a study of human T cells and chemical hapten exposure. Study in general: Patients having alopecia areata, totalis or universalis were mostly female.

Study processing details: With a range of roughly 20,000 to 750,000, the median per sample was around 97,000 TCRs. TCRdb re-called the RACE reads through MiXCR, storing one row per CDR3 protein. V and J calls and clone size were set by TCRdb, not the authors. The sample has a few hundred thousand distinct CDR3 sequences; 7.5% to 10% are singletons. Findings and caveats of the study: With regard to DPC sensitization, TCRs above 1 in 1000 frequency did not change.

CDR1 is DFQATT, CDR2 SNEGSKA, per germline (reference sequence). The ends lost 0 bases at V and 4 bases at J; junction bases unmatched: 4. The CDR3 runs to 16 residues. The sample's time point: pre-sensitization, week 0. Documented treatment: therapeutic diphenylcyclopropenone sensitization with weekly scalp DPC. Of note for this clonotype: As yet, its antigen is unknown.

This TCR derives from a middle-aged woman with alopecia areata. Some clones in this sample may be carry-over from other donors' samples. Source: whole blood, taken in connection with sensitization to the hapten diphenylcyclopropenone (DPC). This chain uses TRBV20-1 with TRBJ2-1; TRBD2 agrees at 12 bases. The CDR3 nucleotides read TGCAGTGCTAGAGATACTAGCGGGAGGTTTTACAATGAGCAGTTCTTC. This codes for CSARDTSGRFYNEQFF.